This T cell receptor (beta chain) is drawn from a study of cytomegalovirus exposure and HLA in healthy donors. General observations from the study: As was reported, the classifier diagnosed cytomegalovirus status with high specificity and sensitivity.

The V segment lost 3 bases and the J segment 8 bases; nucleotides outside the gene matches: 6. CDR1 and CDR2 (germline): GTSNPN, SVGIG (reference sequence). This CDR3 region has 12 residues. This clone was seen only once. No antigen is known for it. Sequencing was performed with immunoSEQ multiplex PCR; in TCRdb, only in-frame clones are kept and a portion is missing. The repertoire holds about 280,000 clones, about 86% seen once, with 0.95% to 1.1% in the top ten. The TCR was taken from a woman between 18 and 30 years old in good health and CMV-seronegative. The chain has TRBV30 and TRBJ1-1; 7 positions match TRBD1. The sample comprised PBMCs. Here the CDR3 DNA reads TGTGCCTGGAGCTTGGGACAGAGCGAAGCTTTCTTT. This gives the protein CAWSLGQSEAFF.